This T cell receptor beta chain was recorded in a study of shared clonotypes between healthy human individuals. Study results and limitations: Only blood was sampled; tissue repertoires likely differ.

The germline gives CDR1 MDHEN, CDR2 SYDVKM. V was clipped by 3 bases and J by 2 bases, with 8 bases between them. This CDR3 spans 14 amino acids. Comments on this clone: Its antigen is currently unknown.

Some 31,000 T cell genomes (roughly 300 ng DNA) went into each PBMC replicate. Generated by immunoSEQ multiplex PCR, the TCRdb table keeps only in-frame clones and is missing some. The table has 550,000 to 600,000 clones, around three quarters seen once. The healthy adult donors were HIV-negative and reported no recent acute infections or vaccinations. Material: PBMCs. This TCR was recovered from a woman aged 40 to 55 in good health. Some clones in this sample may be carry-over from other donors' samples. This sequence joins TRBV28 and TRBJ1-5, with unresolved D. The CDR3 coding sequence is TGTGCCAGCAGTTTGCGGTTTGGCAATCAGCCCCAGCATTTT. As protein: CASSLRFGNQPQHF.